These 21 T cell receptor beta chains share one sample of origin, sequenced in a study of T cells in Graves' hyperthyroidism and ophthalmopathy. TCR beta CDR3 regions were amplified from RNA. HTBI primers drove first-round RT-PCR of the TCR CDR3. TCRdb fed the multiplex PCR reads into MiXCR, producing one record per CDR3 protein. This table has about 610,000 distinct CDR3 sequences, about 45% appearing once. What was sequenced was peripheral blood or thyroid tissue (not recorded which). The receptors stem from a woman aged 18 to 35 with Graves' hyperthyroidism.

This clonotype was seen ten or more times. The chain is built from TRBV9 and TRBJ2-2; D remains ambiguous. This CDR3 spans 16 amino acids. Trimming shortened V by 1 base and J by 7 bases, and 17 bases separated the two germline ends. In germline, CDR1 is SGDLS, CDR2 YYNGEE. CDR3 amino acids: CASSVSTGDLLGELFF. The CDR3 region has the DNA TGTGCCAGCAGCGTATCGACGGGCGACTTACTCGGGGAGCTGTTTTTT.

This clonotype was observed many times. This chain joins TRBV6-2 or TRBV6-3 and TRBJ2-7; 10 positions match TRBD1. Germline lookup yields CDR1 MNHEY and CDR2 SVGEGT. V lost 5 bases and J lost 5; bases outside the gene matches: 9. The CDR3 loop spans 15 amino acids. CDR3 sequence (DNA): TGTGCCAGCAGTCTCGGACAGGGGGTAACTCACGAGCAGTACTTC. Translated: CASSLGQGVTHEQYF.

This clonotype occurred many times. This chain joins TRBV7-2 and TRBJ2-2; a weak D match, TRBD2 (5 bases). Trimming stripped 5 bases from V and 3 bases from J, with 13 bases between. Germline lookup yields CDR1 SGHTA and CDR2 FQGNSA. The CDR3 has 15 amino acids. CDR3 loop: CASSRETTYTGELFF. In DNA, the CDR3 is TGTGCCAGCAGCCGCGAGACTACATACACCGGGGAGCTGTTTTTT.

This clonotype came up many times. Relative to the germline gene, one junction end is altered; a read error may explain this. The gene calls are TRBV29-1 and TRBJ2-7; TRBD1 is a possible D gene (6 bases). This CDR3 spans 9 amino acids. The germline gives CDR1 SQVTM, CDR2 ANQGSEA. CDR3: CSVERGQHF. CDR3 bases: TGCAGCGTTGAGAGAGGACAGCACTTC.

This chain uses TRBV12-3 or TRBV12-4 with TRBJ2-1; D might be TRBD1 (5 bases). This CDR3 is 14 amino acids long. DNA of the CDR3: TGTGCTAGTGACAGAACAAGCTCCTACAATGAGCAGTTCTTC. Protein product: CASDRTSSYNEQFF.

This clonotype came up many times. The chain combines TRBV14 with TRBJ2-7, with 10 bases matching TRBD1. V shed 5 bases and J 6 bases; nucleotides not matched to a gene: 4. The length of the CDR3 is 13 residues. The germline gives CDR1 SGHDN, CDR2 FVKESK. CDR3: CASSAGTGVEQYF. The CDR3 DNA reads TGTGCCAGCAGCGCCGGGACAGGGGTCGAGCAGTACTTC.

The gene calls are TRBV2 and TRBJ2-6, with D possibly being TRBD1 (6 bases). The V and J ends lost 9 bases and 0 bases respectively, with 15 bases between them. This CDR3 is 16 amino acids long. Per germline, CDR1 SNHLY and CDR2 FYNNEI. Written as DNA, the CDR3 is TGTGCCAGTGAGACAGGTCATATCTCTGGGGCCAACGTCCTGACTTTC. It translates to CASETGHISGANVLTF.

This clonotype was seen repeatedly, ten times or more. This rearrangement joins TRBV15 to TRBJ1-3; no reliable D call. The CDR3 has 15 amino acids. The V end was cut by 5 bases, the J end by 0 bases, with 11 bases between. Germline assignment: CDR1 LNHNV and CDR2 YYDKDF (reference sequence). In nucleotides, the CDR3 is TGTGCCACCAGCGCCCAACAGAACTCTGGAAACACCATATATTTT. Its protein product is CATSAQQNSGNTIYF.

This rearrangement joins TRBV5-6 to TRBJ1-1, with D perhaps TRBD1 (6 bases). Trimming stripped 0 bases from V and 4 bases from J, with 16 bases between. The germline CDR1 and CDR2 sequences are SGHDT and YYEEEE. This CDR3 has 16 residues. CDR3 coding DNA: TGTGCCAGCAGCTTGGGGGGGGGGGCGCTGGGCACTGAAGCTTTCTTT. Its protein is CASSLGGGALGTEAFF.

This clonotype has ten or more counts. The chain carries TRBV11-2 and TRBJ1-4; 9 positions agree with TRBD1. Losses at the gene ends were 4 bases for V and 7 bases for J; bases not matched to a gene: 4. This CDR3 comprises 14 residues. Germline CDR1 reads SGHAT; CDR2 reads FQNNGV. The CDR3 sequence: CASSSGTGTEKLFF. Written as DNA, the CDR3 is TGTGCCAGCAGCTCCGGGACAGGGACTGAAAAACTGTTTTTT. Drawing the rest from reference TRBV11-2 and TRBJ1-4, the complete variable domain is EAGVAQSPRYKIIEKRQSVAFWCNPISGHATLYWYQQILGQGPKLLIQFQNNGVVDDSQLPKDRFSAERLKGVDSTLKIQPAKLEDSAVYLCASSSGTGTEKLFFGSGTQLSVL.

The chain uses TRBV7-2 and TRBJ2-4; 10 nucleotides match TRBD1. The junction had 8 bases not matched to a gene; V was cut back by 0 bases and J by 6 bases. Germline CDR1 and CDR2: SGHTA and FQGNSA. This CDR3 region has 17 residues. As DNA, the CDR3 is TGTGCCAGCAGCTTAGCCGGGACAGGGGCCCAAGCAAACATTCAGTACTTC. Protein: CASSLAGTGAQANIQYF.

This chain joins TRBV5-5 and TRBJ1-5, with D unresolved. Looked up from germline, CDR1 is SGHKS and CDR2 is YYEKEE (reference sequence). V lost 0 bases and J lost 6, with 10 bases in between. This CDR3 is 14 amino acids long. The CDR3 spells CASSLDSGIQPQHF. The DNA for the CDR3 is TGTGCCAGCAGCTTGGATTCTGGGATTCAGCCCCAGCATTTT.

The chain carries TRBV19 and TRBJ2-5; 14 bases match TRBD2. The J segment lost 5 bases and the V segment lost 5 bases, leaving 10 bases of the junction unmatched. The CDR3 extends over 17 amino acids. CDR1 is LNHDA, CDR2 SQIVND, per germline (reference sequence). The CDR3 sequence: CASSLRLAGGPVETQYF. The DNA for the CDR3 is TGTGCCAGTAGTCTCCGACTAGCGGGAGGGCCTGTCGAGACCCAGTACTTC.

The table lists this clonotype with a count of one. The V gene is TRBV20-1, the J gene TRBJ1-2; D is uncertain. The CDR3 loop spans 16 amino acids. CDR1 and CDR2 from the germline V gene are DFQATT and SNEGSKA (reference sequence). V lost 0 bases to trimming and J lost 2 bases, with 16 bases between them. In DNA, the CDR3 is TGCAGTGCTAGAGATGCCCTCGACCTAGGGAACTATGGCTACACCTTC. Its translation: CSARDALDLGNYGYTF.

This clonotype was seen many times. The rearrangement joins TRBV11-2 to TRBJ2-5; no definite D call. CDR3 length: 15 residues. From germline, CDR1 is SGHAT and CDR2 FQNNGV. With 5 bases removed from V and 4 bases from J, the gap between germline ends came to 17 bases. DNA of the CDR3: TGTGCCAGCAGCCAAGGCTATAGCACGCCAGAGACCCAGTACTTC. Encoded protein: CASSQGYSTPETQYF.

The rearrangement uses TRBV6-2 or TRBV6-3 and TRBJ2-7, with TRBD2 matching 10 bases. V was clipped by 7 bases and J by 6 bases; unmatched bases: 12. The CDR3 covers 15 residues. Germline loops: CDR1 MNHEY, CDR2 SVGEGT. The CDR3 is CASTSGTSDSGEQYF. DNA for the CDR3: TGTGCCAGCACCTCGGGGACTAGCGATTCTGGCGAGCAGTACTTC.

This clonotype was detected ten times or more. The chain carries TRBV5-1 and TRBJ2-7, with TRBD2 matching over 12 bases. Germline loops: CDR1 SGHRS, CDR2 YFSETQ. V lost 4 bases, J lost 3 bases, and 5 bases stayed unmatched. The CDR3 runs 15 residues. CDR3 in DNA: TGCGCCAGCAGCCTACGGACTAGCGGGGTCTACGAGCAGTACTTC. This codes for CASSLRTSGVYEQYF.

This clonotype was counted between two and nine times. The CDR3 reads CSVGDREEQFF. The CDR3 DNA is TGCAGCGTTGGAGACAGGGAAGAGCAGTTCTTC. This rearrangement joins TRBV29-1 to TRBJ2-7; 7 bases match TRBD1. Near its end, the DNA agrees better with TRBJ2-1, so the J call may be wrong. Per the germline V gene, CDR1 is SQVTM and CDR2 is ANQGSEA. The CDR3 runs 11 residues.

The sample holds many counts of this clonotype. The V and J genes are TRBV7-3 and TRBJ1-1; no definite D call. The CDR3 is 15 residues long. The V gene's germline CDR1 is SGHTA and CDR2 FQGTGA. The V and J ends lost 4 bases and 1 base respectively, with 13 bases between them. CDR3 nucleotides: TGTGCCAGCAGCTCCCTAGGACCCCCGAACACTGAAGCTTTCTTT. Its translation: CASSSLGPPNTEAFF. Full variable domain (outside the CDR3, taken from reference TRBV7-3 and TRBJ1-1): GAGVSQTPSNKVTEKGKYVELRCDPISGHTALYWYRQSLGQGPEFLIYFQGTGAADDSGLPNDRFFAVRPEGSVSTLKIQRTERGDSAVYLCASSSLGPPNTEAFFGQGTRLTVV.

About this clonotype: A read error may account for a junction end that differs from germline. V usage is TRBV30 and J usage is TRBJ1-5; D unclear. This CDR3 region has 11 residues. CDR1 and CDR2 (germline): GTSNPN, SVGIG (reference sequence). The CDR3 DNA reads as TGTGCCTGGAGTGTACCAGGAGGAGGGCTTTTT. Protein sequence: CAWSVPGGGLF.

At least ten counts were recorded for this clonotype. The chain joins TRBV2 to TRBJ2-2, with 8 positions matching TRBD1. Germline CDR1 reads SNHLY; CDR2 reads FYNNEI. V was pared by 1 base and J by 6 bases, with 10 bases of the junction left unmatched. This CDR3 has 17 residues. The DNA for the CDR3 is TGTGCCAGCAGTGAAGGGACAGGGTCCGTCCAGGCCGGGGAGCTGTTTTTT. Translation gives CASSEGTGSVQAGELFF.